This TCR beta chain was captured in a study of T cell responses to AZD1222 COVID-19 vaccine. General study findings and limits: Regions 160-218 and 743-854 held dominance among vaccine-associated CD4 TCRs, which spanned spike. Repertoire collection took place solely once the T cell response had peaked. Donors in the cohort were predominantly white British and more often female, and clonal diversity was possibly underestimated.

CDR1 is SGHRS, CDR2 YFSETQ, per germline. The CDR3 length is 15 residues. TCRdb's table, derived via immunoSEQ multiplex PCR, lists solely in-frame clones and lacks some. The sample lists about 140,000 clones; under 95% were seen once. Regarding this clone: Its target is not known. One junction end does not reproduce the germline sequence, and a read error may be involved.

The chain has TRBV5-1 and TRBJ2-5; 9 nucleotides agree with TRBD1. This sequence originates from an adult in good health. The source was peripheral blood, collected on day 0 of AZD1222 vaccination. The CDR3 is CASRLDRGVGETQYF. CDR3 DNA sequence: TGCGCCAGCAGATTGGACAGGGGAGTCGGAGAGACCCAGTACTTC.